This T cell receptor beta chain came from a study of T-cell memory formation after mild COVID-19. This clonotype came up many times. Constant-segment-primed 5'RACE gave TCR alpha and TCR beta cDNA libraries with sample barcodes and UMIs. TCRdb processed the 5' RACE reads anew with MiXCR; each CDR3 protein has one entry. The data hold about 430,000 distinct CDR3 sequences, with 20% to 25% observed a single time. This CDR3 has 12 residues. The germline gives CDR1 SGHAT, CDR2 FQDESV (reference sequence). Deletions cut 3 bases from V and 7 bases from J, with 9 bases between. The chain is built from TRBV11-1 and TRBJ1-1, with D perhaps matching TRBD1 (5 bases). Sequencing was done on a sample of PBMCs or a T cell subset sorted from them (not recorded which). The TCR originated in an adult woman who had mild COVID-19 (a few samples of this study predate the infection). Cell type and time point are not known. The CDR3 DNA reads as TGTGCCAGCAGCTTGGTGGGGGGTGAAGCTTTCTTT. Amino acids: CASSLVGGEAFF.